Described below is a single T cell receptor beta chain sequence and its context. No antigen is known for it. This sample was taken from a study of shared clonotypes between healthy human individuals. Study-level findings and limits: Limited genetic and exposure-history diversity came from having few donors.

Several immunoSEQ plates held equal portions of the genomic DNA taken from each subset. Generated by immunoSEQ multiplex PCR, the TCRdb table keeps only in-frame clones and is missing some. The sample has 1 million to 1.3 million clones, 75% to 85% seen once. CDR3 length: 17 amino acids. Losses at the gene ends were 5 bases for V and 6 bases for J; bases not matched to a gene: 8. Germline V gene data show CDR1 as MNHEY and CDR2 as SMNVEV (reference sequence). This rearrangement joins TRBV27 to TRBJ2-2, with 14 bases aligning to TRBD2. This receptor was obtained from a man aged 18 to 30 in good health. Some clones in this sample may be carry-over from other donors' samples. The material sequenced was memory CD4+ T cells from PBMCs. Subset meaning: CD45RA-negative fraction. CDR3 sequence reads: CASSAHRLAGGSGELFF. The CDR3 DNA follows: TGTGCCAGCAGTGCACACCGACTAGCGGGAGGGTCCGGGGAGCTGTTTTTT.